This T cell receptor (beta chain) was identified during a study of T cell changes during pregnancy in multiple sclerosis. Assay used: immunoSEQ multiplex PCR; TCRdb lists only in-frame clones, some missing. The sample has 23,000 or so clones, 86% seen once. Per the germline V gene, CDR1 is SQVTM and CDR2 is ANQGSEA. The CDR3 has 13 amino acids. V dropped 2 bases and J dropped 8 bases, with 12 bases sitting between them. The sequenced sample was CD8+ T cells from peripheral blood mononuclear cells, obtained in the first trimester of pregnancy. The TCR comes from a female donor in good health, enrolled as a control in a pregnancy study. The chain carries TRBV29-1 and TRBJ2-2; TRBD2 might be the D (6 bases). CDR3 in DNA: TGCAGCGTTGAAATGGGGGGTAGGGGGGAGCTGTTTTTT. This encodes CSVEMGGRGELFF.